These 27 T cell receptor beta chains share one sample of origin, sequenced in a study of T cells in women clearing cervical HPV infection. Clones were sequenced by immunoSEQ multiplex PCR, and TCRdb holds only the in-frame ones, with some missing. In all, the sample yields over 25,000 clones. The sequenced sample was blood buffy coat. The receptors originated from a woman aged 18 to 75 with a cervical HPV16 infection that either progressed to CIN3+ or cleared (not recorded which).

Worth noting for this clone: The observed sequence ends 3 residues before the CDR3 terminus, with the missing tail filled in from the germline J gene. The chain links TRBV20-1 to TRBJ2-7, with 7 bases identical to TRBD2. The CDR3 covers 13 residues. Germline V gives CDR1 DFQATT, CDR2 SNEGSKA (reference sequence). V was pared by 2 bases and J by 2 bases, with 3 bases of the junction left unmatched. Incomplete CDR3 DNA: TGCAGTGCTAGACGGCGGGAGACCTACGAG. Its protein is CSARRRETYE. The whole CDR3 sequence is CSARRRETYEQYF.

With respect to this clone: The read halts 3 residues ahead of the CDR3 end, with the missing end drawn from the germline J gene. V gene TRBV6-1 combines with J gene TRBJ1-4, with D tentatively TRBD1 (6 bases). This CDR3 spans 14 amino acids. Per germline, CDR1 MNHNS and CDR2 SASEGT. Deletions cut 4 bases from V and 7 bases from J, with 13 bases between. The CDR3 reads CASSARVGGEKLFF. CDR3 DNA (partial): TGTGCCAGCAGTGCGAGGGTAGGGGGTGAAAAA.

As regards this clone: The read halts 3 residues ahead of the CDR3 end, with the missing end drawn from the germline J gene. This chain connects TRBV20-1 to TRBJ2-4; the D gene is possibly TRBD1 (6 bases). The CDR3 has 14 amino acids. Germline loops: CDR1 DFQATT, CDR2 SNEGSKA (reference sequence). V shed 7 bases and J shed 0 bases, with 13 bases lying between them. CDR3 bases read: TGCAGTGGAAGGACAGCCTTAGCCAAAAACATT. This gives the protein CSGRTALAKNI. The entire CDR3 is CSGRTALAKNIQYF.

As regards this clone: The CDR3 extends 3 residues past the end of the read, so its final part is completed from the germline J gene. The chain carries TRBV19 and TRBJ1-2; no reliable D call. The CDR3 contains 15 residues. Germline CDR1 reads LNHDA; CDR2 reads SQIVND (reference sequence). CDR3 sequence: CASSIGLASYNDYTF. CDR3 bases read: TGTGCCAGTAGTATTGGGCTAGCGTCCTACAATGAC.

Regarding this clone: The CDR3 end lies 3 residues beyond the end of the read and is filled in from the germline J gene. This chain links TRBV30 with TRBJ1-2; D perhaps matches TRBD1 (6 bases). V dropped 7 bases and J dropped 2 bases, with 20 bases sitting between them. CDR1 is GTSNPN, CDR2 SVGIG, per germline (reference sequence). The CDR3 totals 15 residues. The CDR3 spells CASPNHLTGNYGYTF. CDR3 DNA (partial): TGTGCCTCCCCCAACCATCTGACAGGCAACTATGGC.

Of note for this clone: The sequenced fragment ends 3 residues before the CDR3 boundary, so the rest is inferred from the germline J gene. The chain links TRBV18 to TRBJ2-7; no definite D call. Per germline, CDR1 KGHSH and CDR2 LQKENI. The CDR3 extends over 12 amino acids. V was shortened by 4 bases and J by 3 bases, with 7 bases between the two germline ends. The sequenced CDR3 bases are TGTGCCAGCTCACGAAGACTCTACGAG. Translating gives CASSRRLYE. The full CDR3 protein is CASSRRLYEQYF.

About this clone itself: The read ends 3 residues shy of where the CDR3 ends; the end is completed using the germline J gene. V gene TRBV30 combines with J gene TRBJ2-4; a weak D match, TRBD2 (5 bases). CDR1 is GTSNPN, CDR2 SVGIG, per germline (reference sequence). There are 15 residues in the CDR3. CDR3 region: CAWTGDSPFGYGQYF. Incomplete CDR3 DNA: TGTGCCTGGACCGGGGATTCCCCTTTCGGCTATGGT.

As concerns this clone: The sequenced fragment ends 3 residues before the CDR3 boundary, so the rest is inferred from the germline J gene. The rearrangement links TRBV20-1 to TRBJ2-1, with 10 bases identical to TRBD2. The J segment lost 7 bases and the V segment lost 5 bases, leaving 20 bases of the junction unmatched. From germline, CDR1 is DFQATT and CDR2 SNEGSKA (reference sequence). CDR3 length equals 18 residues. The CDR3 reads CSAQSGLASGSSVNEQFF. CDR3 DNA (partial): TGCAGTGCTCAATCTGGGCTGGCTAGCGGGAGTAGCGTAAATGAG.

Points on this clone: From the germline J gene comes the end of the CDR3, since the read stops 3 residues before it. The V and J genes are TRBV2 and TRBJ2-5; tentative D call: TRBD1 (6 bases). V was trimmed by 6 bases and J by 0 bases, leaving 14 bases between them. CDR1 and CDR2 from the germline V gene are SNHLY and FYNNEI. This CDR3 has 15 residues. Partial CDR3 DNA: TGTGCCAGCAGGCGCCGGGACACCAACCAAGAGACC. This codes for CASRRRDTNQET. The whole CDR3 sequence reads CASRRRDTNQETQYF.

On this clone itself: The read ends 3 residues early relative to the CDR3; the germline J gene fills the gap. The chain is built from TRBV23-1 and TRBJ2-2; a possible D gene is TRBD2 (6 bases). Being an ORF, TRBV23-1 has a function that is uncertain. The CDR3 sequence is 12 residues long. V lost 7 bases and J lost 6, with 9 bases in between. CDR3 bases read: TGCGCCAGCACCCGGGGGTCCGGGGAG. Protein product: CASTRGSGE. The full CDR3 protein reads CASTRGSGELFF.

Worth noting for this clone: The read falls 3 residues short of the CDR3 end, and the missing part is taken from the germline J gene. V is TRBV18 and J is TRBJ2-7; D unclear. Germline assignment: CDR1 KGHSH and CDR2 LQKENI. With 2 bases removed from V and 5 bases from J, the gap between germline ends came to 7 bases. The CDR3 length is 12 residues. CDR3 in amino acids: CASSPGLHEQYF. The part of the CDR3 DNA that was read is TGTGCCAGCTCACCAGGGCTCCACGAG.

Remarks on this clone: The CDR3 end is not reached by the read, which stops 3 residues before it; the germline J gene fills it in. The chain links TRBV14 to TRBJ1-6; D remains unclear. The CDR3 has 17 amino acids. V lost 0 bases, J lost 5 bases, and 14 bases lay in between. The germline gives CDR1 SGHDN, CDR2 FVKESK. CDR3 loop: CASSQDIGTAHNSPLHF. CDR3 DNA, as far as it was read: TGTGCCAGCAGCCAAGATATAGGAACAGCTCATAATTCACCC. Drawing the rest from reference TRBV14 and TRBJ1-6, the complete variable domain is EAGVTQFPSHSVIEKGQTVTLRCDPISGHDNLYWYRRVMGKEIKFLLHFVKESKQDESGMPNNRFLAERTGGTYSTLKVQPAELEDSGVYFCASSQDIGTAHNSPLHFGNGTRLTVT.

This clone is classed as medium-sized by frequency. From the germline J gene comes the end of the CDR3, since the read stops 3 residues before it. The chain has TRBV29-1 and TRBJ2-3; tentative D call: TRBD1 (6 bases). The CDR3 extends over 12 amino acids. V was trimmed by 4 bases and J by 6 bases, leaving 11 bases between them. The germline gives CDR1 SQVTM, CDR2 ANQGSEA. The covered CDR3 bases are TGCAGCGTTGGAGTACAGGGTGATACG. This codes for CSVGVQGDT. The whole CDR3 sequence is CSVGVQGDTQYF.

The covered CDR3 bases are TGTGCCACCCGAGCCTTGAGTGAAAAA. Its protein product is CATRALSEK. The CDR3 in its entirety is CATRALSEKLFF. The V call is TRBV15, the J call TRBJ1-4; D is unresolved. The read finishes 3 residues shy of the CDR3 end, and the germline J gene is used to complete it. CDR3 size: 12 residues. The germline V gene has CDR1 LNHNV and CDR2 YYDKDF (reference sequence). V was cut by 8 bases and J by 7 bases, with 11 bases left in between.

A word on this clone: The read comes to an end 3 residues before the CDR3 does, leaving the germline J gene to fill in the end. The chain uses TRBV6-2 or TRBV6-3 and TRBJ1-1; D is uncertain. CDR1 and CDR2 from the germline V gene are MNHEY and SVGEGT. The CDR3 is made up of 16 amino acids. The CDR3 DNA, read in part, is TGTGCCAGCAGTTACGGTATTGAGCAGGCTTCCTACGAG. It translates to CASSYGIEQASYE. The entire CDR3 protein is CASSYGIEQASYEAFF.

A remark on this clone: Read coverage stops 3 residues before the CDR3 terminus; the germline J gene supplies the remainder. The gene calls are TRBV28 and TRBJ1-4; possibly TRBD1 for D (5 bases). Trimming took 6 bases from V and 9 from J, leaving 17 bases between them. Germline V gives CDR1 MDHEN, CDR2 SYDVKM. The CDR3 is 14 amino acids. The CDR3 DNA, read in part, is TGTGCCAGCAGCCAGGGATTCGGGAATCAAAAA. It specifies CASSQGFGNQK. The full CDR3 protein is CASSQGFGNQKLFF.

Regarding this clone: The read is 3 residues too short to cover the CDR3 end, so that end is filled in from the germline J gene. The chain uses TRBV2 and TRBJ2-2, with 11 bases that match TRBD2. With 7 bases clipped from V and 5 bases from J, the junction kept 9 bases outside the gene matches. The length of the CDR3 is 16 residues. Looked up from germline, CDR1 is SNHLY and CDR2 is FYNNEI. The CDR3 protein is CASIPPTSGGTGELFF. The sequenced part of the CDR3 DNA is TGTGCCAGCATTCCCCCCACTAGCGGGGGAACCGGGGAG.

For this clone: The missing CDR3 end, 3 residues past where the read stops, is filled in from the germline J gene. This sequence joins TRBV30 and TRBJ1-2; 7 bases are a match to TRBD1. This CDR3 comprises 14 residues. Losses at the gene ends were 0 bases for V and 3 bases for J; bases not matched to a gene: 4. The germline CDR1 and CDR2 sequences are GTSNPN and SVGIG (reference sequence). CDR3 sequence reads: CAWSVPQGDYGYTF. The part of the CDR3 DNA that was read is TGTGCCTGGAGTGTTCCTCAGGGGGACTATGGC.

Points on this clone: The read comes to an end 3 residues before the CDR3 does, leaving the germline J gene to fill in the end. The same CDR3 can be traced to other DNA sequences in this sample. This sequence joins TRBV19 and TRBJ1-2, with 11 bases lining up with TRBD1. J gave up 5 bases and V 6 bases, and 8 bases lay outside the gene matches. The germline gives CDR1 LNHDA, CDR2 SQIVND (reference sequence). CDR3 size: 15 residues. Incomplete CDR3 DNA: TGTGCCAGTAGGCCCGGGACAGGGGGATGGTATGGC. It is translated as CASRPGTGGWYG. The entire CDR3 sequence reads CASRPGTGGWYGYTF.

In regard to this clone: Read sequence stops 3 residues before the CDR3 end, and the germline J gene provides the missing end. The chain combines TRBV5-6 with TRBJ2-7; D is unresolved. Germline V gene data show CDR1 as SGHDT and CDR2 as YYEEEE. V lost 0 bases to trimming and J lost 1 base, with 5 bases between them. The CDR3 covers 13 residues. The CDR3 bases that were read are TGTGCCAGCAGCTTGGATGTATCCTACGAG. It translates to CASSLDVSYE. The CDR3 reads in full as CASSLDVSYEQYF.

Of note for this clone: The read ends 3 residues before the CDR3 terminus; that terminus is restored from the germline J gene. The J gene is TRBJ1-2, the V gene TRBV10-3; the match to TRBD1 covers 10 bases. Per the germline V gene, CDR1 is ENHRY and CDR2 is SYGVKD. The CDR3 runs 14 residues. CDR3 bases read: TGTGCCATCAGTGAGTCCTGGACAGGGGGAGAC. It codes for CAISESWTGGD. The entire CDR3 protein is CAISESWTGGDYTF.

As concerns this clone: From the germline J gene comes the end of the CDR3, since the read stops 3 residues before it. The V call is TRBV7-6, the J call TRBJ2-1; 7 bases are a match to TRBD2. The CDR3 has 16 amino acids. The junction had 12 bases not matched to a gene; V was cut back by 5 bases and J by 5 bases. Germline V gives CDR1 SGHVS, CDR2 FNYEAQ. The CDR3 here is CASSPTQGLADNEQFF. The DNA read from the CDR3 is TGTGCCAGCAGCCCCACCCAGGGTCTAGCGGACAATGAG.

Comment on this clone: The missing CDR3 end, 3 residues past where the read stops, is filled in from the germline J gene. The rearrangement links TRBV28 to TRBJ1-2; 7 positions agree with TRBD1. Trimming removed 4 bases from V and 4 bases from J; junction bases left unmatched: 0. Germline V gene data show CDR1 as MDHEN and CDR2 as SYDVKM. The CDR3 totals 12 residues. The part of the CDR3 DNA that was read is TGTGCCAGCAGTTACAGGGGCTATGGC. As protein: CASSYRGYG. The CDR3 as a whole reads CASSYRGYGYTF.

On this clone: Read data end 3 residues before the CDR3 end; the end is taken from the germline J gene. This sequence joins TRBV29-1 and TRBJ2-1; D may be TRBD2 (7 bases). From germline, CDR1 is SQVTM and CDR2 ANQGSEA. Trimming pared 3 bases from V and 3 bases from J, leaving 15 bases between. The CDR3 length is 15 residues. CDR3 DNA (partial): TGCAGCGTTGAGGGAGGGGGTCAAATCTACAATGAG. Protein sequence: CSVEGGGQIYNE. The whole CDR3 sequence reads CSVEGGGQIYNEQFF.

In regard to this clone: The CDR3 is cut off 3 residues early in the read; its end comes from the germline J gene. The chain employs TRBV11-3 and TRBJ1-2, with D hard to call. The CDR3 consists of 12 residues. Trimming removed 3 bases at V and 3 bases at J, with 5 bases between. Per the germline V gene, CDR1 is SGHNT and CDR2 is YENEEA. The CDR3 loop is CASSLADYGYTF. The CDR3 bases that were read are TGTGCCAGCAGCTTGGCCGACTATGGC.

On this clone itself: The read finishes 3 residues shy of the CDR3 end, and the germline J gene is used to complete it. The chain combines TRBV19 with TRBJ1-2, with 8 nucleotides matching TRBD1. The V gene end was trimmed by 10 bases and the J gene end by 4 bases; junction bases not matched to a gene: 5. CDR3 length: 12 residues. Germline CDR1 and CDR2: LNHDA and SQIVND (reference sequence). The CDR3: CATFGQGYGYTF. The CDR3 bases that were read are TGTGCCACTTTCGGACAGGGCTATGGC.

As regards this clone: With the read ending 3 residues before the CDR3 end, the germline J gene is used to fill in that end. This rearrangement joins TRBV18 to TRBJ2-3, with 10 bases matching TRBD1. CDR3 length: 13 residues. The germline V gene has CDR1 KGHSH and CDR2 LQKENI. CDR3 protein: CASLRDRGATQYF. The CDR3 DNA, read in part, is TGTGCCAGCCTACGGGACAGGGGTGCGACG.